This TCR beta chain is drawn from a study of CD8 T cells in Susac syndrome. From blood CD8+ and CD4+ T cells, the TCR beta chain was sequenced. In its sample, this clonotype was seen once. The CDR3 is made up of 13 amino acids. Germline V gene sequence: CDR1 DFQATT, CDR2 SNEGSKA (reference sequence). V was trimmed by 1 base and J by 4 bases, leaving 10 bases between them. Reverse transcription of about 0.45 to 1 ug RNA was performed with random hexamers. TCRdb fed the immunoSEQ multiplex PCR reads into MiXCR, producing one record per CDR3 protein. The data contain about 180,000 distinct CDR3 sequences, roughly 94% of them singletons.

Sequenced material: CD4+ T cells from PBMCs. The V and J genes are TRBV20-1 and TRBJ1-2; no definite D call. This sequence originates from a human donor with Susac syndrome. CDR3 coding DNA: TGCAGTGCTAGAGGAAGGATCCTCTATGGCTACACCTTC. It specifies CSARGRILYGYTF.